A selection of T cell receptor beta chains follows, all from one sample in a study of post-analysis software for immune sequencing data. Using its own MiXCR run on the PCR reads, TCRdb lists one record per CDR3 protein. This sample has a few hundred thousand distinct CDR3 sequences, with roughly 38% found just once. Sequencing input: blood. These receptors were collected from a girl aged 2-10 years with multiple sclerosis. Each CDR3 is given with its conserved first and last residue. The order of the fields is J gene, clone size, V gene, D gene, CDR3 DNA, CDR3 protein. D genes are given only for firm matches. Some rows have no size entry. The others give once, few or many, or a class for an expanded clone.

j_call: TRBJ2-7; clone_size: NA; v_call: TRBV6-6; d_call: TRBD2; cdr3_nt: TGTGCCAGCTCCACTGGGACTAGCGGTACCTACGAGCAGTACTTC; cdr3_aa: CASSTGTSGTYEQYF
j_call: TRBJ1-6; clone_size: few; v_call: TRBV20-1; d_call: TRBD1; cdr3_nt: TGCAGTGCGTCGCCTTTCGGGACAGGGTCTAATTCACCCCTCCACTTT; cdr3_aa: CSASPFGTGSNSPLHF
j_call: TRBJ2-7; clone_size: few; v_call: TRBV29-1; d_call: NA; cdr3_nt: TGCAGCGTTGAACTGGCAGGGCACTACGAGCAGTACTTC; cdr3_aa: CSVELAGHYEQYF
j_call: TRBJ2-1; clone_size: NA; v_call: TRBV10-3; d_call: TRBD2; cdr3_nt: TGTGCCATCAGCCAAGGACTAGCGTTTGATGAGCAGGTCTTC; cdr3_aa: CAISQGLAFDEQVF
j_call: TRBJ2-4; clone_size: NA; v_call: TRBV12-3/TRBV12-4; d_call: NA; cdr3_nt: TGTGCCAGCAGTCCTCGGAGGCGACGAGCCAAAAACATTCAGTACTTC; cdr3_aa: CASSPRRRRAKNIQYF
j_call: TRBJ2-7; clone_size: NA; v_call: TRBV29-1; d_call: TRBD1; cdr3_nt: TGCAGCGTTGCAGCGGACAGGGGGGACGAGCAGTACTTC; cdr3_aa: CSVAADRGDEQYF
j_call: TRBJ2-1; clone_size: few; v_call: TRBV4-3; d_call: TRBD1; cdr3_nt: TGCGCCAGCAGCACTAGACAGGGTGGCAATGAGCAGTTCTTC; cdr3_aa: CASSTRQGGNEQFF
j_call: TRBJ2-7; clone_size: few; v_call: TRBV27; d_call: NA; cdr3_nt: TGTGCCAGCAGTTTATCACCTGGAGGGGCGGCCTACGAGCAGTACTTC; cdr3_aa: CASSLSPGGAAYEQYF
j_call: TRBJ2-1; clone_size: NA; v_call: TRBV28; d_call: TRBD2; cdr3_nt: TGTGCCAGCAACCAGCGGGAGGGAGTCGATGAGCAGTTCTTC; cdr3_aa: CASNQREGVDEQFF
j_call: TRBJ2-7; clone_size: NA; v_call: TRBV12-3/TRBV12-4; d_call: NA; cdr3_nt: TGTGCCAGCAGGAGCGCGGGCGTCGTCTCCTACGAGCAGTACTTC; cdr3_aa: CASRSAGVVSYEQYF
j_call: TRBJ2-1; clone_size: NA; v_call: TRBV2; d_call: NA; cdr3_nt: TGTGCCAGCAAGGTCCCCCCTCCCTACAATGAGCAGTTCTTC; cdr3_aa: CASKVPPPYNEQFF
j_call: TRBJ1-1; clone_size: NA; v_call: TRBV7-2; d_call: NA; cdr3_nt: TGTGCTCGACAGATACTCCCTGAAGCTTTCTTT; cdr3_aa: CARQILPEAFF
j_call: TRBJ2-7; clone_size: few; v_call: TRBV6-1; d_call: TRBD2; cdr3_nt: TGTGCCAGCATCCGCTTTACTAGCGTCGCCTACGAGCAGTACTTC; cdr3_aa: CASIRFTSVAYEQYF
j_call: TRBJ1-6; clone_size: NA; v_call: TRBV18; d_call: NA; cdr3_nt: TGTGCCGGCTCACCGAGGGACGGGGTCGCTTTGGCCCTCCACTTT; cdr3_aa: CAGSPRDGVALALHF
j_call: TRBJ2-1; clone_size: NA; v_call: TRBV29-1; d_call: NA; cdr3_nt: TGCAGCGTTGAAGGGGGAAGCGCCTACAATGAGCAGTTCTTC; cdr3_aa: CSVEGGSAYNEQFF
j_call: TRBJ2-1; clone_size: NA; v_call: TRBV6-5; d_call: NA; cdr3_nt: TGTGCCAGCAGTTACTTAGGACAAAACTACAATGAGCAGTTCTTC; cdr3_aa: CASSYLGQNYNEQFF
j_call: TRBJ1-2; clone_size: few; v_call: TRBV28; d_call: TRBD1; cdr3_nt: TGTGCCAGCAGCCAGGGACAGGGGGTCTATGGCTACACCTTC; cdr3_aa: CASSQGQGVYGYTF
j_call: TRBJ1-1; clone_size: NA; v_call: TRBV6-2/TRBV6-3; d_call: TRBD1; cdr3_nt: TGTGCCAGCAGTTACTCGGGGGACAGGGGTGGTTCGACTGAAGCTTTCTTT; cdr3_aa: CASSYSGDRGGSTEAFF
j_call: TRBJ2-1; clone_size: NA; v_call: TRBV5-1; d_call: NA; cdr3_nt: TGCGCCAGCAGCTTGGTCGGTAGCCTGGGTGAGCAGTTCTTC; cdr3_aa: CASSLVGSLGEQFF
j_call: TRBJ2-7; clone_size: NA; v_call: TRBV10-3; d_call: NA; cdr3_nt: TGTGCCATCAGTGAGTTACTCCGGGGAGCCTACGAGCAGTACTTC; cdr3_aa: CAISELLRGAYEQYF
j_call: TRBJ2-7; clone_size: few; v_call: TRBV15; d_call: NA; cdr3_nt: TGTGCCACCAGCAGAGTCGGGCTAGGAACCTACGAGCAGTACTTC; cdr3_aa: CATSRVGLGTYEQYF
j_call: TRBJ1-5; clone_size: few; v_call: TRBV11-2; d_call: TRBD1; cdr3_nt: TGTGCCAGCAGCCGGGGACAGAGTAGCAATCAGCCCCAGCATTTT; cdr3_aa: CASSRGQSSNQPQHF
j_call: TRBJ2-7; clone_size: NA; v_call: TRBV29-1; d_call: NA; cdr3_nt: TGCAGCGTTTACCACGGCCAGTCCCGCTACGAGCAGTACTTC; cdr3_aa: CSVYHGQSRYEQYF
j_call: TRBJ2-3; clone_size: NA; v_call: TRBV7-3; d_call: NA; cdr3_nt: TGTGCCAGCAGCTTTTACAACACAGATACGCAGTATTTT; cdr3_aa: CASSFYNTDTQYF
j_call: TRBJ2-5; clone_size: once; v_call: TRBV7-6; d_call: TRBD1; cdr3_nt: TGTGCCAGCAGCCCGTGGACAGGGGAAATAGAGACCCAGTACTTC; cdr3_aa: CASSPWTGEIETQYF
j_call: TRBJ2-1; clone_size: NA; v_call: TRBV6-5; d_call: NA; cdr3_nt: TGTGCCAGCAGTTACTCCCCCGCTAGCTACAATGAGCAGTTCTTC; cdr3_aa: CASSYSPASYNEQFF
j_call: TRBJ2-1; clone_size: NA; v_call: TRBV6-6; d_call: TRBD1; cdr3_nt: TGTGCCAGCAGTACCCGCGAGACAGGGTACAATGAGCAGTTCTTC; cdr3_aa: CASSTRETGYNEQFF
j_call: TRBJ1-5; clone_size: NA; v_call: TRBV10-3; d_call: NA; cdr3_nt: TGTGCCATCGGGCGGGGCAATCAGCCCCAGCATTTT; cdr3_aa: CAIGRGNQPQHF
j_call: TRBJ2-1; clone_size: NA; v_call: TRBV20-1; d_call: NA; cdr3_nt: TGCAGTGCTAATCCTGCAGGGAGGAATGAGCAGTTCTTC; cdr3_aa: CSANPAGRNEQFF
j_call: TRBJ2-7; clone_size: few; v_call: TRBV5-1; d_call: TRBD2; cdr3_nt: TGCGCCAGCAGCCCCTGGACTAGCGTCCCACGGCACTACGAGCAGTACTTC; cdr3_aa: CASSPWTSVPRHYEQYF
j_call: TRBJ2-3; clone_size: NA; v_call: TRBV10-1; d_call: TRBD1; cdr3_nt: TGCGCCAGCAGTGAGGACGGGACAGGGAGAGATACGCAGTATTTT; cdr3_aa: CASSEDGTGRDTQYF
j_call: TRBJ2-7; clone_size: few; v_call: TRBV28; d_call: NA; cdr3_nt: TGTGCCAGCAGTTTAGCGGGAAAGTATGGAGACGAGCAGTACTTC; cdr3_aa: CASSLAGKYGDEQYF
j_call: TRBJ2-7; clone_size: NA; v_call: TRBV28; d_call: NA; cdr3_nt: TGTGCCAGCAGTTTCTTCCTGGGGATTCAGACTTTCAGCTCCTACGAGCAGTACTTC; cdr3_aa: CASSFFLGIQTFSSYEQYF
j_call: TRBJ2-5; clone_size: few; v_call: TRBV7-9; d_call: NA; cdr3_nt: TGTGCCAGCAGCTTAGGAGCGAGGATCCAAGAGACCCAGTACTTC; cdr3_aa: CASSLGARIQETQYF
j_call: TRBJ2-4; clone_size: NA; v_call: TRBV6-2/TRBV6-3; d_call: TRBD2; cdr3_nt: TGTGCCAGCAGTCAACTAGCGGGAGGAAACATTCAGTACTTC; cdr3_aa: CASSQLAGGNIQYF
j_call: TRBJ2-6; clone_size: NA; v_call: TRBV28; d_call: NA; cdr3_nt: TGTGCCAGCAATCCCAGCGGGGCCAACGTCCTGACTTTC; cdr3_aa: CASNPSGANVLTF
j_call: TRBJ1-1; clone_size: NA; v_call: TRBV28; d_call: NA; cdr3_nt: TGTGCCAGCAGACCATCCGGGAGTACTGAAGCTTTCTTT; cdr3_aa: CASRPSGSTEAFF
j_call: TRBJ2-7; clone_size: few; v_call: TRBV7-2; d_call: NA; cdr3_nt: TGTGCCAGCAGCACTCTCGCCTTCTACGAGCAGTACTTC; cdr3_aa: CASSTLAFYEQYF
j_call: TRBJ2-5; clone_size: NA; v_call: TRBV6-5; d_call: NA; cdr3_nt: TGTGCCAGCAGTTACTCTTGGGAAAGTAACTTCCAAGAGACCCAGTACTTC; cdr3_aa: CASSYSWESNFQETQYF
j_call: TRBJ2-1; clone_size: NA; v_call: TRBV5-1; d_call: NA; cdr3_nt: TGCGCCAGCACCGCGGTCGGGAGCCAAGATGAGCAGTTCTTC; cdr3_aa: CASTAVGSQDEQFF
j_call: TRBJ2-3; clone_size: NA; v_call: TRBV4-2; d_call: NA; cdr3_nt: TGTGCCAGCAGCCAATTTTCAGCTTCGAGCCCGGATACGCAGTATTTT; cdr3_aa: CASSQFSASSPDTQYF
j_call: TRBJ2-7; clone_size: NA; v_call: TRBV7-2; d_call: NA; cdr3_nt: TGTGCCAGCAGCTCCCGCAGCGCTCCCTACGAGCAGTACTTC; cdr3_aa: CASSSRSAPYEQYF
j_call: TRBJ2-3; clone_size: few; v_call: TRBV5-5; d_call: NA; cdr3_nt: TGTGCCAGCAGCTTGACACAAATATATGGAGATACGCAGTATTTT; cdr3_aa: CASSLTQIYGDTQYF
j_call: TRBJ1-1; clone_size: NA; v_call: TRBV10-3; d_call: NA; cdr3_nt: TGTGCCATCAGTGAGTCAGGGCAGAACACTGAAGCTTTCTTT; cdr3_aa: CAISESGQNTEAFF